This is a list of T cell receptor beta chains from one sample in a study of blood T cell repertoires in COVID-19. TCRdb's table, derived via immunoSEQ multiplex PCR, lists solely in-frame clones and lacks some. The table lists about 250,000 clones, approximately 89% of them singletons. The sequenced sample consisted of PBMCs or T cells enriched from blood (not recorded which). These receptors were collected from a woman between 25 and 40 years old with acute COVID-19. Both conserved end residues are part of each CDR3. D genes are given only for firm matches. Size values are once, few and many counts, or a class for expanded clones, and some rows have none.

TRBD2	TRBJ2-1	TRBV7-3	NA	CASSRTSGPYNEQFF	TGTGCCAGCAGCCGCACTAGCGGCCCTTACAATGAGCAGTTCTTC
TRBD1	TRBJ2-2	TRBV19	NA	CASSPRDSRGELFF	TGTGCCAGTAGTCCGAGGGACAGCCGCGGGGAGCTGTTTTTT
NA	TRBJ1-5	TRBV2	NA	CASSEMRGGDQPQHF	TGTGCCAGCAGTGAGATGCGGGGCGGGGATCAGCCCCAGCATTTT
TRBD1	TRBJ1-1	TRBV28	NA	CASSLGQGHTEAFF	TGTGCCAGCAGTCTCGGACAGGGGCACACTGAAGCTTTCTTT
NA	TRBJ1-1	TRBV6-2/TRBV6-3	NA	CASSYQLNTEAFF	TGTGCCAGCAGTTATCAGTTGAACACTGAAGCTTTCTTT
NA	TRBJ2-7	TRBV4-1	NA	CASSPQGASSSYEQYF	TGCGCCAGCAGCCCACAAGGGGCCTCGAGCTCCTACGAGCAGTACTTC
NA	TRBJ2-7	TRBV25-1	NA	CASSDPDSPYEQYF	TGTGCCAGCAGTGATCCGGACAGTCCCTACGAGCAGTACTTC
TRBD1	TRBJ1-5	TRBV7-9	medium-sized	CASSSDRDSNQPQHF	TGTGCCAGCAGCTCGGACAGGGATAGCAATCAGCCCCAGCATTTT
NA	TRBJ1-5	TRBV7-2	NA	CASSLFDSGSQHF	TGTGCCAGCAGCTTATTCGACTCAGGGTCCCAGCATTTT
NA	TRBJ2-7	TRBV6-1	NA	CASSDSSYEQYF	TGTGCCAGCAGTGATAGCTCCTACGAGCAGTACTTC
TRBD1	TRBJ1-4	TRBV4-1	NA	CASSHLDRGDREKLFF	TGCGCCAGCAGCCATCTGGACAGGGGAGATAGAGAAAAACTGTTTTTT
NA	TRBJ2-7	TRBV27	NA	CASSTHLTGYEQYF	TGTGCCAGCAGTACACACCTCACAGGGTACGAGCAGTACTTC
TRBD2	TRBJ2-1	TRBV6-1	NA	CASSGTSGGALYNEQFF	TGTGCCAGCAGTGGGACTAGCGGGGGGGCTCTTTACAATGAGCAGTTCTTC
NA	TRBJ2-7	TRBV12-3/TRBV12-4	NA	CASSPGVVYEQYF	TGTGCCAGTAGCCCAGGGGTTGTTTACGAGCAGTACTTC
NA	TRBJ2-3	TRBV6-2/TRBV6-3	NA	CASSQGSDTQYF	TGTGCCAGCAGTCAGGGGTCAGATACGCAGTATTTT
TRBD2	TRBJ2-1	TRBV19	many	CASSPRAGWIEQFF	TGTGCCAGTAGTCCACGAGCGGGGTGGATTGAGCAGTTCTTC
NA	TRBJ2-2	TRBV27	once	CASSLSRGTGELFF	TGTGCCAGCAGTTTATCGAGGGGGACCGGGGAGCTGTTTTTT
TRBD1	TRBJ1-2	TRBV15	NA	CATSRETGGSYGYTF	TGTGCCACCAGCAGAGAAACAGGGGGATCCTATGGCTACACCTTC
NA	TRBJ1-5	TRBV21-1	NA	CASSKGEQGACNQPQHF	TGTGCCAGCAGCAAAGGGGAACAGGGGGCCTGCAATCAGCCCCAGCATTTT
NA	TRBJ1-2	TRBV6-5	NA	CASSYSREAGYTF	TGTGCCAGCAGTTACTCGAGGGAGGCTGGCTACACCTTC
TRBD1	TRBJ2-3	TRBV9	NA	CASSADRGMADTQYF	TGTGCCAGCAGCGCCGACAGGGGGATGGCAGATACGCAGTATTTT
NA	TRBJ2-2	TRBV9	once	CASSVAGDHNTGELFF	TGTGCCAGCAGCGTAGCAGGGGACCATAACACCGGGGAGCTGTTTTTT
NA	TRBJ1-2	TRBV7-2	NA	CASSSITGNYGYTF	TGTGCCAGCAGCTCGATTACAGGGAACTATGGCTACACCTTC
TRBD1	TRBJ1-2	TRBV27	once	CASRAGGAYGYTF	TGTGCCAGCAGGGCAGGGGGCGCTTATGGCTACACCTTC
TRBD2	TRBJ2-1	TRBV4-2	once	CASSQAVRTSGNNEQFF	TGTGCCAGCAGCCAAGCGGTTCGGACTAGCGGGAACAATGAGCAGTTCTTC
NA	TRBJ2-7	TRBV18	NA	CASSPATGSAYEQYF	TGTGCCAGCTCACCAGCCACAGGGAGCGCCTACGAGCAGTACTTC
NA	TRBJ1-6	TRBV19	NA	CASRGGSRNSPLHF	TGTGCCAGTAGAGGGGGTAGCCGGAATTCACCCCTCCACTTT
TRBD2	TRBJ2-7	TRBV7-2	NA	CASSLGLAGGYGEQYF	TGTGCCAGCAGCTTGGGACTAGCGGGGGGGTATGGCGAGCAGTACTTC
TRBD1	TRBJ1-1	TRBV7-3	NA	CASSLTAGGQGSTEAFF	TGTGCCAGCAGCTTAACGGCAGGGGGACAGGGGAGCACTGAAGCTTTCTTT